This is a list of T cell receptor beta chains from one sample in a study of identical twins' blood T cells. TCRdb reprocessed the 5' RACE reads via MiXCR and lists one record per CDR3 protein. This sample has roughly 340,000 distinct CDR3 sequences, with roughly 27% found just once. Sequenced input: PBMCs. The receptors stem from a woman between 18 and 49 years old in good health. Both conserved end residues are part of each CDR3. The order of the fields is V gene, CDR3 protein.

v_call: TRBV6-7; cdr3_aa: CASSYRHWNTEAFF
v_call: TRBV10-1; cdr3_aa: CASSESNPNNEQFF
v_call: TRBV12-3/TRBV12-4; cdr3_aa: CASSLLAATPYPSSNEQFF
v_call: TRBV19; cdr3_aa: CASLREGTDTQYF
v_call: TRBV4-3; cdr3_aa: CAISLQEGRDTEAFF
v_call: TRBV7-7; cdr3_aa: CTSSPTGRGNEQLF
v_call: TRBV18; cdr3_aa: CASSIMGTGGRNNEQFF
v_call: TRBV20-1; cdr3_aa: CSAPDRYSNQPQHF
v_call: TRBV29-1; cdr3_aa: CSVEDGPINEQFF
v_call: TRBV7-9; cdr3_aa: CASSVTGKSFYEQFF
v_call: TRBV24-1; cdr3_aa: CATRERVTDTQYF
v_call: TRBV18; cdr3_aa: CASSPPGGTEAFF
v_call: TRBV20-1; cdr3_aa: CSAPRRPNAPQNEKLFF
v_call: TRBV29-1; cdr3_aa: CSVEVRGTAFF
v_call: TRBV11-3; cdr3_aa: CASSLDPRGGLFYNEQFF
v_call: TRBV2; cdr3_aa: CASSDWTGGGETQYF
v_call: TRBV7-6; cdr3_aa: CASSSNRVLVQYF
v_call: TRBV7-3; cdr3_aa: CASSFSGVTEAFF
v_call: TRBV11-2; cdr3_aa: CASSLVVGIGGNEQFF
v_call: TRBV7-3; cdr3_aa: CASSADRGTAFF
v_call: TRBV29-1; cdr3_aa: CSVSQTGPVLTF
v_call: TRBV20-1; cdr3_aa: CSARDFLSGAQETQYF
v_call: TRBV7-9; cdr3_aa: CASMRNAGANVLTF
v_call: TRBV3-1; cdr3_aa: CASSDRDIWTDTQYF
v_call: TRBV5-6; cdr3_aa: CASSRRVGSTQYF
v_call: TRBV10-3; cdr3_aa: CAISGQGPDTEAFF
v_call: TRBV6-1; cdr3_aa: CAGSGQPNSPLHF
v_call: TRBV30; cdr3_aa: CAWSVRTLGYTF
v_call: TRBV9; cdr3_aa: CGSNADLTTDTQYF
v_call: TRBV27; cdr3_aa: CASSPDRILQETQYF
v_call: TRBV4-3; cdr3_aa: CASSSDLAGATDTQYF
v_call: TRBV5-4; cdr3_aa: CASSPTSGRSTDTQYF
v_call: TRBV29-1; cdr3_aa: CSVKDRETGELFF
v_call: TRBV5-1; cdr3_aa: CASSLGAQAIYGYTF
v_call: TRBV12-3/TRBV12-4; cdr3_aa: CASSLWAAVTQYF
v_call: TRBV3-1; cdr3_aa: CASSQGGRGSTTGELFF
v_call: TRBV15; cdr3_aa: CATSISRGTEAFF
v_call: TRBV3-1; cdr3_aa: CASRRQGSNSPLHF
v_call: TRBV12-3/TRBV12-4; cdr3_aa: CARSPSGSSYNEQFF
v_call: TRBV10-2; cdr3_aa: CASSAAKQSSHF
v_call: TRBV20-1; cdr3_aa: CSASPRPTNEKLFF
v_call: TRBV7-9; cdr3_aa: CASSKYGNQPQHF
v_call: TRBV19; cdr3_aa: CASNGGYDEQFF
v_call: TRBV20-1; cdr3_aa: CSAKGWAENTEAFF
v_call: TRBV7-9; cdr3_aa: CASSRGRENTEAFF
v_call: TRBV2; cdr3_aa: CANNRQGPNTGELFF
v_call: TRBV29-1; cdr3_aa: CTSLGVSDGYTF
v_call: TRBV20-1; cdr3_aa: CSARWENTEAFF
v_call: TRBV27; cdr3_aa: CASSLAFSSYNEQFF
v_call: TRBV12-3/TRBV12-4; cdr3_aa: CASTRTGPFGYTF
v_call: TRBV2; cdr3_aa: CASRRVGPEAFF